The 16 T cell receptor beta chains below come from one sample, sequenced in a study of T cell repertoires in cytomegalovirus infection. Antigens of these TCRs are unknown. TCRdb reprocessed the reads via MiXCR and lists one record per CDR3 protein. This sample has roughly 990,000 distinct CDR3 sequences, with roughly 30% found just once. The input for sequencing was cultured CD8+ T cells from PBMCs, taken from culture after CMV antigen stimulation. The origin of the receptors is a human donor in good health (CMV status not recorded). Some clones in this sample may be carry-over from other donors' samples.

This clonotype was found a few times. CDR3 protein: CASALDATYEQYF. The CDR3 nucleotides read TGTGCCAGCGCCTTGGACGCGACCTACGAGCAGTACTTC. The chain uses TRBV6-1 and TRBJ2-7; D is ambiguous. V lost 8 bases, J lost 2 bases, and 13 bases lay in between. CDR1 and CDR2 from the germline V gene are MNHNS and SASEGT. The length of the CDR3 is 13 residues.

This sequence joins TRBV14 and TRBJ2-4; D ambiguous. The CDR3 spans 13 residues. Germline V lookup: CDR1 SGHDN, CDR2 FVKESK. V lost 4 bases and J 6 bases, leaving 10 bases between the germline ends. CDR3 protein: CASSPRNRNIQYF. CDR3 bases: TGTGCCAGCAGCCCGAGGAACCGAAACATTCAGTACTTC.

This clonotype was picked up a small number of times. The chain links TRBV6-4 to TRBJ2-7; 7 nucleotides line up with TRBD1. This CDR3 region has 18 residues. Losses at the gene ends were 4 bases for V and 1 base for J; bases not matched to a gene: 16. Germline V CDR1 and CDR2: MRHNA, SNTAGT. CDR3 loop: CASSGHPTGTALSYEQYV. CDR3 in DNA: TGTGCCAGCAGTGGCCACCCAACCGGGACAGCTTTATCCTACGAGCAGTACGTC.

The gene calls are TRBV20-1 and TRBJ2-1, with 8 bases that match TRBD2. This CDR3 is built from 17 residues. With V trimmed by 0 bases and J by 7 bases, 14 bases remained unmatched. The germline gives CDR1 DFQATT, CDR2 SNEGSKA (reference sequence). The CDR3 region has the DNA TGCAGTGCTAGAGATCAAAATGCGGTAGCGGGACCAAATGAGCAGTTCTTC. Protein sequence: CSARDQNAVAGPNEQFF.

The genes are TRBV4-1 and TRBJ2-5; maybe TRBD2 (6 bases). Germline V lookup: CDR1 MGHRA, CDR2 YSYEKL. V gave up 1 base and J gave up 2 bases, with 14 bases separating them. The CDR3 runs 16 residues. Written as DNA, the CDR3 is TGCGCCAGCAGCCAAGTGGGACTGGGGTCACAAGAGACCCAGTACTTC. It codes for CASSQVGLGSQETQYF.

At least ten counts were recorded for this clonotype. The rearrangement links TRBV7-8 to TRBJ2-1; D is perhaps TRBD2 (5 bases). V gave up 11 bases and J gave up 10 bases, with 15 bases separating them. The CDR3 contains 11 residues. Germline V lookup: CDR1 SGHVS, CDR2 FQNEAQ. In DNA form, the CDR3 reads TGTGCCCTTGAGAGCGGAGAAGAGCAGTTCTTC. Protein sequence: CALESGEEQFF.

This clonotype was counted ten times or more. The CDR3 DNA reads TGTGCCAGCAGCTTAGAGGCTAGCGGGGGGGCCTCCGGGGAGCTGTTTTTT. Translation: CASSLEASGGASGELFF. V is TRBV7-2 and J is TRBJ2-2; 12 bases fit TRBD2. V was pared by 1 base and J by 6 bases, with 6 bases of the junction left unmatched. Germline V gene data show CDR1 as SGHTA and CDR2 as FQGNSA. CDR3 size: 17 residues.

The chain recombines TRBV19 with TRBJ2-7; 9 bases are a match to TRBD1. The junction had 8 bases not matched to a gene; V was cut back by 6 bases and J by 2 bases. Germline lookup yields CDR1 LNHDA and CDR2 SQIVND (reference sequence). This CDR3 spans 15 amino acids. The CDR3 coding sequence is TGTGCCAGTAGAACGGGACAGGGTTATACCTACGAGCAGTACTTC. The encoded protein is CASRTGQGYTYEQYF.

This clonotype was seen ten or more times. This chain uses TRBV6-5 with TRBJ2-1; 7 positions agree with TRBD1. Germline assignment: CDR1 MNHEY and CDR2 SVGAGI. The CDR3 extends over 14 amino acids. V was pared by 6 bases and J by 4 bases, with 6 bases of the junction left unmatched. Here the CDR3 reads CASSNRQGYNEQFF. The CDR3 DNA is TGTGCCAGCAGCAACCGACAGGGTTACAATGAGCAGTTCTTC.

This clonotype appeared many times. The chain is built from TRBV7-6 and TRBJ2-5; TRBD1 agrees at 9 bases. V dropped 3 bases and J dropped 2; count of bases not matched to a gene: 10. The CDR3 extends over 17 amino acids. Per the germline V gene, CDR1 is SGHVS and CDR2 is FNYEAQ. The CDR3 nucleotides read TGTGCCAGCAGCTTTCATTTCGCCGGGACAGGGCAAGAGACCCAGTACTTC. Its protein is CASSFHFAGTGQETQYF.

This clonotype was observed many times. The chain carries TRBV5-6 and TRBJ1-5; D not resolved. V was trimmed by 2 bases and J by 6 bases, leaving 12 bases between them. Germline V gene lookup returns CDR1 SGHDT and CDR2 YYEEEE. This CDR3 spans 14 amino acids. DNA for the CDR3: TGTGCCAGCAGCTTAGGCGGAGGTGGTCAGCCCCAGCATTTT. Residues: CASSLGGGGQPQHF. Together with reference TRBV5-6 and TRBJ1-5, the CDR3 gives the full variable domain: DAGVTQSPTHLIKTRGQQVTLRCSPKSGHDTVSWYQQALGQGPQFIFQYYEEEERQRGNFPDRFSGHQFPNYSSELNVNALLLGDSALYLCASSLGGGGQPQHFGDGTRLSIL.

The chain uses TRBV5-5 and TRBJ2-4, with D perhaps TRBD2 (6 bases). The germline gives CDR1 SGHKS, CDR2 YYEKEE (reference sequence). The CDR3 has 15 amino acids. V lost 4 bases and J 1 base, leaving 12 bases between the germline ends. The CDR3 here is CASSPGLGAKNIQYF. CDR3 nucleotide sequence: TGTGCCAGCAGCCCGGGACTGGGGGCCAAAAACATTCAGTACTTC.

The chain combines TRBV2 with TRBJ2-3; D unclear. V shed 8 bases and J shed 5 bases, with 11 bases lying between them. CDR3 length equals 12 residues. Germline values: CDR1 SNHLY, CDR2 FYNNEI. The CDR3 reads CASRASRDTQYF. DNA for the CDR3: TGTGCCAGCCGGGCGAGTCGAGATACGCAGTATTTT.

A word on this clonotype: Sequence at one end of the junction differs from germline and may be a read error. DNA of the CDR3: TGTGCCAGCAGCGTAGTCCAGGGATCCTACAATGAGCTGTTCTTC. Its protein is CASSVVQGSYNELFF. The gene calls are TRBV9 and TRBJ2-1, with D perhaps TRBD1 (5 bases). Looked up from germline, CDR1 is SGDLS and CDR2 is YYNGEE. This CDR3 is built from 15 residues.

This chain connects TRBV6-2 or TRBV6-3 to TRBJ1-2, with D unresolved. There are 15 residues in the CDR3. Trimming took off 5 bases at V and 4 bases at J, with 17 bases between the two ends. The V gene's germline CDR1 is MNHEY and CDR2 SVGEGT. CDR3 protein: CASSELPKTGYGYTF. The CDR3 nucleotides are TGTGCCAGCAGTGAGCTCCCGAAGACTGGCTATGGCTACACCTTC.

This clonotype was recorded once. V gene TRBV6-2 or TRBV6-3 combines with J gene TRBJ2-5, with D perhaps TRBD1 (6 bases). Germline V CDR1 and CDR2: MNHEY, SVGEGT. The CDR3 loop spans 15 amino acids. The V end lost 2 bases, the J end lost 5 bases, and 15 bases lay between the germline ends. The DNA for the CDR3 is TGTGCCAGCAGTTACGGTTCAGGGGCCATCGAGACCCAGTACTTC. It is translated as CASSYGSGAIETQYF.